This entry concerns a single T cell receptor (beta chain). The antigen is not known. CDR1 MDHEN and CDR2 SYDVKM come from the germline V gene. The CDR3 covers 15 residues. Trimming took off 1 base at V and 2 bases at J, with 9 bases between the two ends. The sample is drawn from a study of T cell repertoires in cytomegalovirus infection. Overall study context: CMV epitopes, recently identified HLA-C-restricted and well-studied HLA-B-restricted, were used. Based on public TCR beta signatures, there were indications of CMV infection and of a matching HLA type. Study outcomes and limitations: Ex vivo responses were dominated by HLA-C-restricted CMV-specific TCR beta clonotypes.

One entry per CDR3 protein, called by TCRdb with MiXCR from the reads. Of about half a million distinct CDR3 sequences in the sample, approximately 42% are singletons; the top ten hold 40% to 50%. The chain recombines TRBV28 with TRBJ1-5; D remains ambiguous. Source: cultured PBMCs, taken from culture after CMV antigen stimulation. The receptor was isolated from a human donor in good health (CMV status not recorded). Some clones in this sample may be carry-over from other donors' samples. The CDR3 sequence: CASSLSVQGNQPQHF. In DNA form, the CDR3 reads TGTGCCAGCAGTTTATCCGTCCAGGGCAATCAGCCCCAGCATTTT.